This TCR beta chain was profiled in a study of neurological immune-mediated disorders. General study results and limits: Whereas HTLV-1-associated myelopathy showed the most TCR clonal expansion, multiple sclerosis showed the least, with levels below those of healthy controls.

From germline, CDR1 is SGHRS and CDR2 YFSETQ. Trimming stripped 3 bases from V and 5 bases from J, with 21 bases between. This CDR3 comprises 16 residues. Unsorted libraries were prepared from 2 million PBMCs that had been stored at -80 C. In this sample, this clonotype turned up many times. Its antigen is not known. 5'RACE employing 10-nucleotide random UMIs yielded the cDNA. Every sequencing run gave over 200 million TCR-beta sequences, taken from 15-18 subjects. One entry per CDR3 protein, called by TCRdb with MiXCR from the 5' RACE reads. The repertoire holds roughly 48,000 distinct CDR3 sequences, with 25% as singletons.

Sequenced: PBMCs. The TCR sequence derives from a woman aged 70 to 79 in good health. V is TRBV5-1 and J is TRBJ2-7, with D perhaps assigned TRBD1 or TRBD2 (6 bases each). The CDR3 is CASSWGPGLATNEQYF. The DNA of the CDR3 is TGCGCCAGCAGCTGGGGGCCCGGGCTAGCGACGAACGAGCAGTACTTC.